This T cell receptor (beta chain) was captured by sequencing in a study of neoadjuvant nivolumab and ipilimumab in lung cancer. Study-wide findings and caveats: From pretherapy to surgery, tumor richness and clonality rose with dual therapy. Pretherapy blood TCR richness correlated positively with resected tumor richness. Only a single major-pathologic-response sample was available for clonality analysis. Compared with tumor-adjacent uninvolved lung, resected tumors showed greater richness and clonality.

Germline V gene sequence: CDR1 SGHTA, CDR2 FQGNSA. There are 14 residues in the CDR3. Trimming cost V 3 bases and J 0 bases, with 9 bases left between them. As to this clone: Its antigen is undetermined.

The method was immunoSEQ multiplex PCR; TCRdb's version includes in-frame clones alone and lacks a portion of them. The table has more than 10,000 clones, about two thirds seen once. The material sequenced was peripheral blood, taken after neoadjuvant nivolumab, alone or with ipilimumab, at or shortly before surgery. V is TRBV7-2 and J is TRBJ2-7; D may be TRBD2 (6 bases). The sequence was collected from an adult with non-small cell lung cancer. CDR3 region: CASSLRRDSYEQYF. CDR3 bases: TGTGCCAGCAGCTTGAGGCGGGACTCCTACGAGCAGTACTTC.